These 27 T cell receptor beta chains share one sample of origin, sequenced in a study of cytomegalovirus exposure and HLA in healthy donors. PCR primers comprised 60 Vbeta and 13 Jbeta primers. Only in-frame clones appear in the TCRdb table, and some are missing; sequencing was by immunoSEQ multiplex PCR. The data hold roughly 120,000 clones, with roughly 66% observed a single time. Sequencing was done on a sample of PBMCs. The receptors were gathered from a woman in her twenties or thirties in good health and CMV-seronegative.

The chain employs TRBV10-3 and TRBJ2-7, with 16 bases lining up with TRBD2. V shed 4 bases and J 7 bases; nucleotides not matched to a gene: 7. Germline CDR1 ENHRY, CDR2 SYGVKD. This CDR3 has 16 residues. The CDR3 nucleotides read TGTGCCATCAGTGTGGGACTAGCGGGAGGGCCGGGTGAGCAGTACTTC. It specifies CAISVGLAGGPGEQYF.

This clone showed up just a few times. The chain carries TRBV28 and TRBJ2-7; 7 bases map to TRBD1. This CDR3 spans 13 amino acids. Germline V gene data show CDR1 as MDHEN and CDR2 as SYDVKM. V lost 6 bases to trimming and J lost 2 bases; unmatched junction nucleotides: 4. The chain's CDR3 is CASRTGSPYEQYF. In DNA, the CDR3 is TGTGCCAGCAGGACAGGGAGCCCCTACGAGCAGTACTTC.

In regard to this clone: Other nucleotide sequences from this sample produce the same CDR3. The genes are TRBV7-9 and TRBJ2-3; D gene unclear. The CDR3 spans 15 residues. Germline CDR1 SEHNR, CDR2 FQNEAQ (reference sequence). V lost 3 bases and J 0 bases, leaving 10 bases between the germline ends. This CDR3 is CASSLSSGSTDTQYF. The CDR3 DNA sequence: TGTGCCAGCAGCTTGAGTTCCGGGAGCACAGATACGCAGTATTTT.

This clone was picked up a small number of times. The chain is built from TRBV6-5 and TRBJ1-3; maybe TRBD1 (6 bases). V dropped 0 bases and J dropped 4 bases, with 13 bases sitting between them. The CDR3 runs 16 residues. Germline CDR1 is MNHEY and CDR2 is SVGAGI. The CDR3 region has the DNA TGTGCCAGCAGTTACTCGATGGCAGGGGCGGGAAACACCATATATTTT. This codes for CASSYSMAGAGNTIYF.

CDR3 coding DNA: TGTGCCATCAGTGAGTCTCGGGGGAACGTTGAAGCTTTCTTT. It yields the protein CAISESRGNVEAFF. This rearrangement joins TRBV10-3 to TRBJ1-1; D might be TRBD1 (5 bases). V was pared by 0 bases and J by 7 bases, with 12 bases between. CDR1 is ENHRY, CDR2 SYGVKD, per germline. This CDR3 spans 14 amino acids.

The rearrangement uses TRBV13 and TRBJ2-1; 9 positions match TRBD1. J lost 8 bases, V lost 3 bases, and 5 bases had no gene match. The V gene's germline CDR1 is PRHDT and CDR2 FYEKMQ (reference sequence). The CDR3 totals 14 residues. The CDR3 loop reads CASSFGTGSYEQFF. For the CDR3, the DNA is TGTGCCAGCAGCTTCGGGACAGGGAGCTATGAGCAGTTCTTC.

This rearrangement joins TRBV18 to TRBJ1-4, with D maybe TRBD1 (6 bases). The V gene's germline CDR1 is KGHSH and CDR2 LQKENI. V lost 5 bases to trimming and J lost 13 bases, with 17 bases between them. This CDR3 has 13 amino acids. The CDR3 sequence: CASSTGLGGRLFF. DNA of the CDR3: TGTGCCAGCTCAACGGGCTTAGGGGGAAGACTGTTTTTT.

V and J are TRBV5-1 and TRBJ2-5; 12 positions match TRBD2. J was trimmed by 4 bases and V by 4 bases; bases with no gene match: 5. CDR3 length: 15 amino acids. Looked up from germline, CDR1 is SGHRS and CDR2 is YFSETQ. CDR3 in DNA: TGCGCCAGCAGCACAGGACTAGCGGGATCAGAGACCCAGTACTTC. Its translation is CASSTGLAGSETQYF.

This rearrangement joins TRBV4-3 to TRBJ2-1; 7 nucleotides line up with TRBD2. The trim removed 0 bases at V and 8 bases at J, leaving 7 bases unmatched. CDR3 length: 15 residues. CDR1 is LGHNA and CDR2 is YSLEER in the germline V gene. The CDR3 region has the DNA TGCGCCAGCAGCCAAGATTTAGCGGGTAACCATGAGCAGTTCTTC. It codes for CASSQDLAGNHEQFF.

This clone was detected a few times. The rearrangement links TRBV9 to TRBJ2-5; 12 bases are shared with TRBD2. The V gene's germline CDR1 is SGDLS and CDR2 YYNGEE. This CDR3 is 18 amino acids long. Unmatched junction bases numbered 14, after V lost 3 bases and J lost 5 bases. CDR3 nucleotides: TGTGCCAGCAGCGGTTCTTCCCTAGCGGGAGGGCCCCAGGAGACCCAGTACTTC. Translating it yields CASSGSSLAGGPQETQYF.

The rearrangement links TRBV5-4 to TRBJ2-5; tentative D call: TRBD1 (6 bases). The CDR3 consists of 13 residues. The V and J ends lost 2 bases and 2 bases respectively, with 7 bases between them. Germline-derived CDR1 and CDR2 are SGHNT and YYREEE (reference sequence). The CDR3 loop reads CASSLQGQETQYF. In nucleotides, the CDR3 is TGTGCCAGCAGCTTACAGGGACAAGAGACCCAGTACTTC.

This clone was counted a few times. Different DNA sequences within this sample yield the same CDR3. The chain uses TRBV28 and TRBJ1-2, with 7 bases lining up with TRBD1. Trimming took 7 bases from V and 2 from J; bases not matched to a gene: 7. Germline V CDR1 and CDR2: MDHEN, SYDVKM. The CDR3 has 14 amino acids. CDR3 nucleotide sequence: TGTGCCAGCAATGACAGGGAAGCGAACTATGGCTACACCTTC. Residues: CASNDREANYGYTF.

Only a few counts were recorded for this clone. The rearrangement uses TRBV5-1 and TRBJ2-7, with D possibly being TRBD1 (5 bases). V lost 2 bases and J lost 2, with 14 bases in between. The CDR3 runs 15 residues. Germline assignment: CDR1 SGHRS and CDR2 YFSETQ. For the CDR3, the DNA is TGCGCCAGCAGCTTACAGGAAACTGGGCCCTACGAGCAGTACTTC. Protein sequence: CASSLQETGPYEQYF.

The table lists this clone with a few counts. The V and J genes are TRBV25-1 and TRBJ2-2; D might be TRBD2 (6 bases). Trimming took 4 bases from V and 3 from J, leaving 9 bases between them. Germline CDR1 is MGHDK and CDR2 is SYGVNS. The CDR3 extends over 14 amino acids. This CDR3 is CASSVGEDTGELFF. CDR3 DNA sequence: TGTGCCAGCAGTGTAGGGGAGGACACCGGGGAGCTGTTTTTT. The variable domain in full, with the rest retrieved from reference TRBV25-1 and TRBJ2-2, is EADIYQTPRYLVIGTGKKITLECSQTMGHDKMYWYQQDPGMELHLIHYSYGVNSTEKGDLSSESTVSRIRTEHFPLTLESARPSHTSQYLCASSVGEDTGELFFGEGSRLTVL.

This rearrangement joins TRBV2 to TRBJ2-3, with 15 bases identical to TRBD2. Germline V lookup: CDR1 SNHLY, CDR2 FYNNEI. This CDR3 comprises 17 residues. With V trimmed by 5 bases and J by 2 bases, 5 bases remained unmatched. The CDR3: CASSRGLAGGLTDTQYF. Here the CDR3 DNA reads TGTGCCAGCAGTCGGGGACTAGCGGGAGGACTCACAGATACGCAGTATTTT.

The chain has TRBV4-2 and TRBJ1-4, with D maybe TRBD1 (5 bases). The CDR3 sequence is 14 residues long. Germline-derived CDR1 and CDR2 are LGHNA and YNFKEQ. Between the trimmed V and J ends, which lost 3 bases and 5 bases, there was a span of 10 bases. CDR3 residues: CASSHWGVNEKLFF. CDR3 bases: TGTGCCAGCAGCCATTGGGGGGTGAATGAAAAACTGTTTTTT.

The gene calls are TRBV30 and TRBJ2-7; D gene ambiguous. CDR1 GTSNPN and CDR2 SVGIG come from the germline V gene (reference sequence). This CDR3 region has 14 residues. V was clipped by 0 bases and J by 3 bases, with 12 bases between them. The CDR3 DNA reads TGTGCCTGGAGTGTAGACACCCTAAACTACGAGCAGTACTTC. Translation gives CAWSVDTLNYEQYF.

The chain joins TRBV6-6 to TRBJ1-2; 7 bases fit TRBD1. After removal of 2 bases from V and 5 bases from J, the junction contained 8 bases not matched to a gene. The germline V gene has CDR1 MNHNY and CDR2 SVGAGI (reference sequence). There are 15 residues in the CDR3. The CDR3 DNA sequence: TGTGCCAGCAGTTACGCGCCCGGGACAGATTATGGCTACACCTTC. Encoded protein: CASSYAPGTDYGYTF.

The chain links TRBV6-5 to TRBJ2-6; 7 bases align to TRBD1. This CDR3 comprises 16 residues. V gave up 3 bases and J gave up 3 bases; unmatched junction bases: 5. Germline assignment: CDR1 MNHEY and CDR2 SVGAGI. Here the CDR3 DNA reads TGTGCCAGCAGTTATTCGGACAGGTTTGGGGCCAACGTCCTGACTTTC. This codes for CASSYSDRFGANVLTF.

The chain carries TRBV7-9 and TRBJ2-1, with 12 bases lining up with TRBD2. Trimming cost V 4 bases and J 0 bases; bases outside gene matches: 4. This CDR3 is 17 amino acids long. Germline values: CDR1 SEHNR, CDR2 FQNEAQ (reference sequence). The CDR3 region is CASSSGLAGTSYNEQFF. The CDR3 DNA reads as TGTGCCAGCAGCTCCGGACTAGCGGGGACCTCCTACAATGAGCAGTTCTTC.

V is TRBV6-5 and J is TRBJ2-7, with unresolved D. V was shortened by 6 bases and J by 2 bases, with 11 bases between the two germline ends. This CDR3 contains 13 residues. Germline V gene data show CDR1 as MNHEY and CDR2 as SVGAGI. In nucleotides, the CDR3 is TGTGCCAGCAGGCCAGTGGCAGCCTACGAGCAGTACTTC. Amino acids: CASRPVAAYEQYF.

CDR3 in DNA: TGTGCCAGCTCACCCATGACAGGGAGCTACGAGCAGTACTTC. It specifies CASSPMTGSYEQYF. The chain recombines TRBV18 with TRBJ2-7, with 7 bases lining up with TRBD1. Germline CDR1 reads KGHSH; CDR2 reads LQKENI. This CDR3 region has 14 residues. V shed 3 bases, J shed 3 bases, and the junction held 5 bases outside the gene matches.

There are a few counts of this clone. The rearrangement joins TRBV6-5 to TRBJ2-6; no definite D call. V lost 6 bases and J lost 1, with 7 bases in between. The germline CDR1 and CDR2 sequences are MNHEY and SVGAGI. The CDR3 has 14 amino acids. The CDR3 sequence: CASRGHSGANVLTF. The DNA for the CDR3 is TGTGCCAGCAGGGGCCATTCTGGGGCCAACGTCCTGACTTTC.

The chain employs TRBV27 and TRBJ2-1, with TRBD2 matching 7 bases. V shed 6 bases and J 3 bases; nucleotides not matched to a gene: 11. Per the germline V gene, CDR1 is MNHEY and CDR2 is SMNVEV (reference sequence). The CDR3 spans 16 residues. The CDR3 bases are TGTGCCAGCAGCCAAAGCGGGACCGGGGTCTACAATGAGCAGTTCTTC. Its protein is CASSQSGTGVYNEQFF.

The rearrangement uses TRBV11-2 and TRBJ2-5, with 8 bases that match TRBD2. V gave up 0 bases and J gave up 5 bases; unmatched junction bases: 5. Germline V CDR1 and CDR2: SGHAT, FQNNGV. This CDR3 is 15 amino acids long. The DNA for the CDR3 is TGTGCCAGCAGCTTAGAGGCGGGAGGACGGGAGACCCAGTACTTC. Its translation: CASSLEAGGRETQYF.

This chain uses TRBV5-1 with TRBJ1-1; 8 bases agree with TRBD1. Germline V CDR1 and CDR2: SGHRS, YFSETQ. V dropped 4 bases and J dropped 4; count of bases not matched to a gene: 3. The CDR3 runs to 13 residues. The CDR3: CASSIDRGTEAFF. The CDR3 nucleotides read TGCGCCAGCAGCATCGACAGGGGCACTGAAGCTTTCTTT.

The genes are TRBV7-8 and TRBJ2-4; maybe TRBD1 (5 bases). There are 18 residues in the CDR3. In germline, CDR1 is SGHVS, CDR2 FQNEAQ. The V and J ends lost 5 bases and 0 bases respectively, with 20 bases between them. CDR3 DNA sequence: TGTGCCAGCAGCCCGAACAGGACAATGCCTAGAGCCAAAAACATTCAGTACTTC. Protein product: CASSPNRTMPRAKNIQYF.